These T cell receptor beta chains were read from a single sample in a study of T cells after yellow fever vaccination. MiXCR was run by TCRdb on the 5' RACE reads, yielding one entry per CDR3 protein. This sample has a few hundred thousand distinct CDR3 sequences, with around 10% found just once. The sample consisted of CD4+ T cells sorted from PBMCs, taken 5 days after the yellow fever booster vaccination. All receptors come from a man younger than 35 who received the YFV17D yellow fever vaccine. CDR3s include the opening cysteine and the closing phenylalanine or tryptophan. D genes are given only for firm matches. Where a row states a size, it is once, few, many or the class of an expanded clone; other rows omit it.

cdr3_aa: CASSPGGRGPQHF
cdr3_nt: TGTGCCAGCTCACCAGGGGGGCGCGGGCCCCAGCATTTT
v_call: TRBV18
j_call: TRBJ1-5
clone_size: NA
d_call: NA

cdr3_aa: CASSPRLGPNEQFF
cdr3_nt: TGTGCCAGCAGCCCCCGCCTCGGTCCCAATGAGCAGTTCTTC
v_call: TRBV14
j_call: TRBJ2-1
clone_size: NA
d_call: NA

cdr3_aa: CASRRVGETQYF
cdr3_nt: TGTGCCAGCAGGAGGGTCGGGGAGACCCAGTACTTC
v_call: TRBV11-2
j_call: TRBJ2-5
clone_size: NA
d_call: NA

cdr3_aa: CASSYKSGGGPNTGELFF
cdr3_nt: TGTGCCAGCAGTTATAAGAGCGGGGGGGGACCGAACACCGGGGAGCTGTTTTTT
v_call: TRBV6-2/TRBV6-3
j_call: TRBJ2-2
clone_size: few
d_call: TRBD2

cdr3_aa: CASSSFGLAGYEQYF
cdr3_nt: TGCGCCAGCAGCTCCTTCGGACTAGCGGGCTACGAGCAGTACTTC
v_call: TRBV5-1
j_call: TRBJ2-7
clone_size: many
d_call: TRBD2

cdr3_aa: CASSNRRYNEQFF
cdr3_nt: TGTGCCAGTAGCAACAGAAGATACAATGAGCAGTTCTTC
v_call: TRBV19
j_call: TRBJ2-1
clone_size: NA
d_call: NA

cdr3_aa: CASSLAWAGGRTDTQYF
cdr3_nt: TGCGCCAGCAGCTTGGCCTGGGCGGGGGGTCGCACAGATACGCAGTATTTT
v_call: TRBV5-1
j_call: TRBJ2-3
clone_size: NA
d_call: TRBD2

cdr3_aa: CASSAAVPYEQYF
cdr3_nt: TGTGCCAGCAGTGCAGCCGTTCCCTACGAGCAGTACTTC
v_call: TRBV12-3/TRBV12-4
j_call: TRBJ2-7
clone_size: few
d_call: NA

cdr3_aa: CASSHGSSGGGEDEKLFF
cdr3_nt: TGCGCCAGCAGCCACGGTTCCAGTGGCGGGGGTGAGGATGAAAAACTGTTTTTT
v_call: TRBV4-1
j_call: TRBJ1-4
clone_size: NA
d_call: NA

cdr3_aa: CAITAGGAETQYF
cdr3_nt: TGTGCCATCACGGCGGGGGGGGCAGAGACCCAGTACTTC
v_call: TRBV10-3
j_call: TRBJ2-5
clone_size: few
d_call: TRBD2

cdr3_aa: CASSETGISGWANVLTF
cdr3_nt: TGTGCCAGCAGCGAAACAGGAATCTCTGGTTGGGCCAACGTCCTGACTTTC
v_call: TRBV27
j_call: TRBJ2-6
clone_size: few
d_call: NA

cdr3_aa: CSAYPPGVGADTQYF
cdr3_nt: TGCAGTGCCTATCCCCCGGGGGTTGGGGCAGATACGCAGTATTTT
v_call: TRBV20-1
j_call: TRBJ2-3
clone_size: NA
d_call: NA

cdr3_aa: CASSLGFKAISGNTIYF
cdr3_nt: TGCGCCAGCAGCTTGGGGTTTAAGGCGATCTCTGGAAACACCATATATTTT
v_call: TRBV5-1
j_call: TRBJ1-3
clone_size: NA
d_call: NA

cdr3_aa: CASSSRPMNTEAFF
cdr3_nt: TGCGCCAGCAGCTCACGACCCATGAACACTGAAGCTTTCTTT
v_call: TRBV5-1
j_call: TRBJ1-1
clone_size: NA
d_call: NA

cdr3_aa: CASRRTSQETQYF
cdr3_nt: TGTGCCAGCAGACGGACATCCCAGGAGACCCAGTACTTC
v_call: TRBV7-9
j_call: TRBJ2-5
clone_size: NA
d_call: NA

cdr3_aa: CASSDRSNNSPLHF
cdr3_nt: TGTGCCAGCAGTGACAGGTCCAATAATTCACCCCTCCACTTT
v_call: TRBV6-2/TRBV6-3
j_call: TRBJ1-6
clone_size: NA
d_call: NA

cdr3_aa: CSAGDRNEKLFF
cdr3_nt: TGCAGCGCCGGGGACAGAAATGAAAAACTGTTTTTT
v_call: TRBV29-1
j_call: TRBJ1-4
clone_size: few
d_call: TRBD1

cdr3_aa: CASSSGLAGSTQYF
cdr3_nt: TGTGCCAGCAGCTCGGGACTAGCGGGGAGTACGCAGTATTTT
v_call: TRBV7-2
j_call: TRBJ2-3
clone_size: NA
d_call: TRBD2

cdr3_aa: CASSDYSGTGDTEAFF
cdr3_nt: TGTGCCAGCAGTGATTACTCCGGGACAGGGGACACTGAAGCTTTCTTT
v_call: TRBV25-1
j_call: TRBJ1-1
clone_size: many
d_call: TRBD1

cdr3_aa: CASSIGTTTNEKLFF
cdr3_nt: TGTGCCAGTAGTATAGGGACAACGACTAATGAAAAACTGTTTTTT
v_call: TRBV19
j_call: TRBJ1-4
clone_size: NA
d_call: NA

cdr3_aa: CASSFWTGSNQPQHF
cdr3_nt: TGTGCCAGCAGCTTTTGGACGGGGAGCAATCAGCCCCAGCATTTT
v_call: TRBV7-2
j_call: TRBJ1-5
clone_size: many
d_call: NA

cdr3_aa: CASRNNRDGNTIYF
cdr3_nt: TGTGCCAGCAGAAACAACAGGGATGGAAACACCATATATTTT
v_call: TRBV27
j_call: TRBJ1-3
clone_size: few
d_call: NA

cdr3_aa: CASSQGQTLYGYTF
cdr3_nt: TGTGCCAGCAGCCAGGGACAGACTTTATATGGCTACACCTTC
v_call: TRBV7-8
j_call: TRBJ1-2
clone_size: many
d_call: TRBD1

cdr3_aa: CASSPAVTGDNSPLHF
cdr3_nt: TGTGCCAGCAGCCCCGCCGTGACGGGGGATAATTCACCCCTCCACTTT
v_call: TRBV7-2
j_call: TRBJ1-6
clone_size: NA
d_call: NA

cdr3_aa: CASSLQGGGGATDTQYF
cdr3_nt: TGTGCCAGCAGCTTACAGGGCGGGGGGGGCGCCACAGATACGCAGTATTTT
v_call: TRBV7-2
j_call: TRBJ2-3
clone_size: NA
d_call: TRBD2

cdr3_aa: CASSKEGSETSTDTQYF
cdr3_nt: TGTGCCAGCAGCAAAGAGGGGAGTGAAACTAGCACAGATACGCAGTATTTT
v_call: TRBV21-1
j_call: TRBJ2-3
clone_size: few
d_call: NA